The entry below describes one TCR beta chain. Its antigen specificity is not known. The input lacks base qualities; no much larger clone sits a single base away. This record comes from a study of blood T cells in healthy people across ages (dated by TCRdb to between 2014 and 2017). A note on the overall study: Template switching captured roughly one uniquely barcoded TCR beta cDNA molecule per two T cells in model experiments. Donors were grouped into four age groups: young (average approximately 15 years), middle-aged (under 40), aged (approximately 67) and long-lived (over 80). Age-related changes in TCR beta repertoire diversity were measured in the study by deep sequencing normalized with unique cDNA molecular identifiers. The study analyzed two additional independent replicas of 1 million unique cDNA reads from the same blood draw for two donors, one aged 18 to 29 and one aged 80 or older. To avoid experimental bias, donors of different ages were randomly spread across the sequencing lanes. Beyond this particular receptor, the publication reports: Total diversity estimates from one million sequenced T cells were considered lower bounds and underestimates. As age increased, observed TCR beta diversity per million T cells dropped in a roughly linear way, and a significant reduction was already evident by age around 41. Conclusive comparison of naive and antigen-experienced compartments was prevented by the profiling of bulk unsorted PBMCs. The long-lived group showed more naive CD4+ T cells, fewer expanded clones and increased TCR diversity than the aged group, suggesting age selection. A strong correlation was found between observed TCR beta diversity and the percentage of naive T cells measured by flow cytometry. Because the CMV infection status of the donors was unknown, age-related changes in expanded clonotypes may potentially have been confounded.

The library was produced with 5' RACE. A second PCR of 7 to 11 cycles was performed with a sample-barcoded 5' primer and a J-beta primer mix. A template-switch 5' adaptor carrying 12 random nucleotides introduced a unique molecular identifier onto each TCR beta cDNA molecule. Each sample yielded at least 2.5 million CDR3-containing paired-end reads. First-strand cDNA was synthesized from all RNA with the Mint cDNA synthesis kit, primed by a TRBC-specific oligonucleotide. Following uracil-DNA glycosylase treatment, all cDNA underwent a first 18-cycle PCR with the universal primers M1SS and BC2_uni_R. On the study's bioinformatics: Normalization of each sample was performed by random selection of 1 million high-quality reads, each carrying a distinct molecular identifier. Reads with shared molecular identifiers were discarded instead of being binned into consensus sequences. MiTCR, run with a Q25 quality threshold and the strictest error-elimination algorithm, handled CDR3 identification, clonotype clustering and error correction. A nonparametric unseen species model with Euler transformation was used to estimate a lower bound on total TCR beta diversity. Through fastp at Q25 and MiXCR, TCRdb rebuilt clones from the public reads, retaining in-frame beta chains. When rows share a CDR3 protein, they turn into one entry using the most common DNA and genes. V and J calls and clone size were set by TCRdb, not the authors. The sample yields some 1,800,000 distinct CDR3 sequences; around 40% were counted once. The ten biggest clones cover 20% to 25% of the sample.

The approximately 39 donors, aged 6 to 90 years, were systemically healthy Caucasian individuals from Russia. Ten milliliters of peripheral blood were drawn from each donor into EDTA-treated Vacutainer tubes. PBMCs were isolated by Ficoll-Paque density-gradient centrifugation, with at least 6 million obtained per sample. Total RNA, at least 5.5 micrograms per sample, was extracted from PBMCs with Trizol reagent. For every donor, flow cytometry on a PBMC aliquot measured the percentage of naive CD45RAhigh/CD27high T cells. This TCR derives from a human donor in good health. Sequencing was done on a sample of blood.

The DNA is TGTGCCTGGAATCATGGACTAAACTACGAGCAGTACTTC. This sequence encodes CAWNHGLNYEQYF. The V and J segments used are TRBV30 and TRBJ2-7; a weak D assignment points to TRBD2 (6 bases agree). V is shortened by 4 bases, J by 3 bases, and the region joining them spans 13 bases. The CDR3 runs 13 residues from the cysteine to the phenylalanine. Only the CDR3 region is kept as DNA, spanning 39 bases read in frame from base 1. Taken from the germline V gene (reference sequence), the CDR1 and CDR2 loops are GTSNPN and SVGIG.